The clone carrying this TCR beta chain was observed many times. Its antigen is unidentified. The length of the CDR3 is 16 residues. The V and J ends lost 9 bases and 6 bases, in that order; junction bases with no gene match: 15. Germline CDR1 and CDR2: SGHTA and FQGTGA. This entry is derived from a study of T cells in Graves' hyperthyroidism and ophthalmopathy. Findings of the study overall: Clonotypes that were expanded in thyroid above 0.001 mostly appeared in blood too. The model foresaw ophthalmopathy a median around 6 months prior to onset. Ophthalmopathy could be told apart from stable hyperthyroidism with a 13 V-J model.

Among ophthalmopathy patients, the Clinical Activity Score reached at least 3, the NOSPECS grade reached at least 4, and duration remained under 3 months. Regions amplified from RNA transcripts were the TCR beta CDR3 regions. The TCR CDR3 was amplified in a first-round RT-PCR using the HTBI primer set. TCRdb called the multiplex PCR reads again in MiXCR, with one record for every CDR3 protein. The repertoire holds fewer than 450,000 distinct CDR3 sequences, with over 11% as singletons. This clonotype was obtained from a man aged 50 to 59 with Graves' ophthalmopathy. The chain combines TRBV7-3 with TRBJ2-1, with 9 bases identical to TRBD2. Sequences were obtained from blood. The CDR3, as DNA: TGTGCCAGTAAACAGGGTAGCGGGAGTGGGGTCAATGAGCAGTTCTTC. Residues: CASKQGSGSGVNEQFF. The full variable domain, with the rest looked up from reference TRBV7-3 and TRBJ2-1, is GAGVSQTPSNKVTEKGKYVELRCDPISGHTALYWYRQSLGQGPEFLIYFQGTGAADDSGLPNDRFFAVRPEGSVSTLKIQRTERGDSAVYLCASKQGSGSGVNEQFFGPGTRLTVL.